Following are 9 T cell receptor beta chains from one sample sequenced in a study of OX40 agonist ivuxolimab in advanced cancers. The repertoire was sequenced with immunoSEQ multiplex PCR; TCRdb's copy has only in-frame clones and lacks some. The sample has about 19,000 clones, under 85% seen once. Specimen: CD4+ or CD8+ T cells sorted from blood, collected in a trial of the OX40 agonist ivuxolimab. These receptors were taken from an adult with an advanced solid tumor such as melanoma, head and neck, liver or kidney cancer.

The chain links TRBV27 to TRBJ1-2; unclear D gene. CDR3 length: 15 amino acids. CDR1 and CDR2 (germline): MNHEY, SMNVEV (reference sequence). The V and J ends lost 0 bases and 4 bases respectively, with 12 bases between them. The CDR3 protein is CASSLSDPKAYGYTF. CDR3 nucleotides: TGTGCCAGCAGTTTATCGGACCCAAAGGCCTATGGCTACACCTTC.

This chain joins TRBV7-3 and TRBJ2-3, with D uncertain. The V gene's germline CDR1 is SGHTA and CDR2 FQGTGA. The CDR3 contains 13 residues. V lost 2 bases, J lost 6 bases, and 9 bases lay in between. As DNA, the CDR3 is TGTGCCAGCAGCTTACTGTTTGGCGATACGCAGTATTTT. Amino acids: CASSLLFGDTQYF.

The count of this clone is one. This rearrangement joins TRBV19 to TRBJ2-1, with 8 bases lining up with TRBD1. V was clipped by 3 bases and J by 2 bases; unmatched bases: 3. The germline CDR1 and CDR2 sequences are LNHDA and SQIVND (reference sequence). The CDR3 consists of 15 residues. DNA of the CDR3: TGTGCCAGTAGTATCAGGACAGGGCCCTACAATGAGCAGTTCTTC. This codes for CASSIRTGPYNEQFF.

Relative to its sample, this clone is medium-sized (0.01 to 0.1%). This chain connects TRBV5-6 to TRBJ2-7; the match to TRBD1 covers 8 bases. J lost 4 bases, V lost 3 bases, and 9 bases had no gene match. Looked up from germline, CDR1 is SGHDT and CDR2 is YYEEEE. This CDR3 contains 15 residues. CDR3 DNA sequence: TGTGCCAGCAGCTCCGCTACAGGGGGGAGATACGAGCAGTACTTC. Its translation is CASSSATGGRYEQYF.

The V and J genes are TRBV6-4 and TRBJ2-3; TRBD1 might be the D (6 bases). The V gene lost 6 bases and the J gene lost 2 bases, with 12 bases spanning the gap. Germline-derived CDR1 and CDR2 are MRHNA and SNTAGT. The CDR3 loop spans 14 amino acids. The CDR3 protein is CASSDRLHTDTQYF. The CDR3, as DNA: TGTGCCAGCAGCGACAGGTTACACACAGATACGCAGTATTTT.

The CDR3 here is CASSWGTYSNQPQHF. The CDR3 coding sequence is TGTGCCAGTAGTTGGGGGACCTATAGCAATCAGCCCCAGCATTTT. The rearrangement uses TRBV19 and TRBJ1-5, with a tentative D call TRBD1 (5 bases). This CDR3 region has 15 residues. Trimming shortened V by 5 bases and J by 0 bases, and 11 bases separated the two germline ends. Germline V lookup: CDR1 LNHDA, CDR2 SQIVND (reference sequence). The whole variable domain, filled in from reference TRBV19 and TRBJ1-5, reads DGGITQSPKYLFRKEGQNVTLSCEQNLNHDAMYWYRQDPGQGLRLIYYSQIVNDFQKGDIAEGYSVSREKKESFPLTVTSAQKNPTAFYLCASSWGTYSNQPQHFGDGTRLSIL.

V usage is TRBV2 and J usage is TRBJ1-6, with D tentatively TRBD1 (6 bases). V was trimmed by 7 bases and J by 10 bases, leaving 14 bases between them. Germline V gene data show CDR1 as SNHLY and CDR2 as FYNNEI. There are 13 residues in the CDR3. As DNA, the CDR3 is TGTGCCAGCACTCAGGGGCCAAGGTCACCCCTCCACTTT. This gives the protein CASTQGPRSPLHF. Looking up the rest from reference TRBV2 and TRBJ1-6 gives the full variable domain: EPEVTQTPSHQVTQMGQEVILRCVPISNHLYFYWYRQILGQKVEFLVSFYNNEISEKSEIFDDQFSVERPDGSNFTLKIRSTKLEDSAMYFCASTQGPRSPLHFGNGTRLTVT.

This clone appeared once. V is TRBV9 and J is TRBJ1-5; a weak D match, TRBD1 (6 bases). CDR3 length: 15 residues. CDR1 SGDLS and CDR2 YYNGEE come from the germline V gene. Trimming took 4 bases from V and 3 from J, leaving 14 bases between them. CDR3 nucleotides: TGTGCCAGCAGCTACGACGGGACACACAATCAGCCCCAGCATTTT. Translation: CASSYDGTHNQPQHF.

The chain couples TRBV15 to TRBJ1-4; the D is unclear. V was cut by 5 bases and J by 5 bases, with 12 bases left in between. The CDR3 length is 14 residues. The germline V gene has CDR1 LNHNV and CDR2 YYDKDF (reference sequence). CDR3 sequence reads: CATSSREQNEKLFF. The DNA for the CDR3 is TGTGCCACCAGCTCGCGGGAGCAAAATGAAAAACTGTTTTTT.